This T cell receptor beta chain was recovered during a study of blood T cell repertoires in COVID-19. V lost 6 bases to trimming and J lost 12 bases, with 15 bases between them. Germline loops: CDR1 DFQATT, CDR2 SNEGSKA (reference sequence). CDR3 length: 11 residues. Measured with immunoSEQ multiplex PCR; TCRdb has only the in-frame clones, and not every one. The table shows about 280,000 clones, with around 85% occurring only once. The source is a woman between 70 and 85 years old with acute or convalescent COVID-19. The specimen was peripheral blood. The chain links TRBV20-1 to TRBJ2-1, with D hard to call. The CDR3 DNA reads TGCAGTGCCCTCGAGGAGAGGTGGCAGTTCTTC. Encoded protein: CSALEERWQFF.